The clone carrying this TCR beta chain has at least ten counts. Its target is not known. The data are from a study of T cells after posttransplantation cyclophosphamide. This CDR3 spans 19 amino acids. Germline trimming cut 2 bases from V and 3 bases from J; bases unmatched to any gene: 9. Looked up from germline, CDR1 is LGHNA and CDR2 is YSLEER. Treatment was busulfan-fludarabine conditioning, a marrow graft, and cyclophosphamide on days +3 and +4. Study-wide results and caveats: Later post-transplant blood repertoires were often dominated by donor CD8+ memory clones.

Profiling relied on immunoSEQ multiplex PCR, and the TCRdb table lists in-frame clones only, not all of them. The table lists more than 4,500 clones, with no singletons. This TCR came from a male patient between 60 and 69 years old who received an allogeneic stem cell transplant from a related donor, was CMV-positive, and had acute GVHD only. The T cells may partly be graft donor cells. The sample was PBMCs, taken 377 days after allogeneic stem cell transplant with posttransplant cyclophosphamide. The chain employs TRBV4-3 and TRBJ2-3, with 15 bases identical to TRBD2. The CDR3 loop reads CASSQSGLAGGTGTDTQYF. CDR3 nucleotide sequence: TGCGCCAGCAGCCAATCGGGACTAGCGGGGGGTACGGGAACAGATACGCAGTATTTT.